This TCR beta chain was profiled in a study of T cell repertoires in cytomegalovirus infection. For the study at large: Public TCR beta signatures marked donors with CMV infection and the matching HLA.

The CDR3 extends over 14 amino acids. Deletions cut 6 bases from V and 2 bases from J, with 14 bases between. From germline, CDR1 is MNHNS and CDR2 SASEGT. About this clonotype: The antigen remains unidentified.

TCRdb independently ran MiXCR on the reads; one entry per CDR3 protein. The data show around 900,000 distinct CDR3 sequences, around 32% seen once. The V gene is TRBV6-1, the J gene TRBJ2-7; a possible D gene is TRBD1 (5 bases). This sequence originates from a human donor in good health (CMV status not recorded). Some clones in this sample may be carry-over from other donors' samples. Sequences were derived from cultured CD8+ T cells from PBMCs, sampled from culture after CMV antigen stimulation. This chain's CDR3 is CASRRGDSPYEQYF. CDR3 in DNA: TGTGCCAGCAGGAGAGGAGACAGCCCCTACGAGCAGTACTTC.